Shown below are 14 T cell receptor beta chains from a single sample sequenced in a study of chronic HIV infection and antiretroviral therapy. TCRdb itself ran the 5' RACE reads through MiXCR, one entry per CDR3 protein. The data contain more than 30,000 distinct CDR3 sequences, around 8.6% of them seen just once; the ten biggest clones take up about 2.5%. The sample taken for sequencing was peripheral blood. These receptors were collected from an adult who had HIV and had not received antiretroviral therapy, or was an uninfected healthy control (not recorded which).

This clonotype was recorded at least ten times. The chain links TRBV30 to TRBJ2-3; D not certain. In germline, CDR1 is GTSNPN, CDR2 SVGIG (reference sequence). V was clipped by 4 bases and J by 0 bases, with 14 bases between them. The CDR3 has 15 residues. CDR3 protein: CAWTALADSTDTQYF. CDR3 bases: TGTGCCTGGACGGCGCTCGCTGATAGCACAGATACGCAGTATTTT.

A few counts support this clonotype. This chain joins TRBV10-3 and TRBJ2-3, with D perhaps assigned TRBD1 or TRBD2 (6 bases each). The CDR3 has 14 residues. V was cut by 2 bases and J by 6 bases, with 12 bases left in between. Germline CDR1 is ENHRY and CDR2 is SYGVKD. CDR3 amino acids: CAISEEGGRDTQYF. CDR3 in DNA: TGTGCCATCAGTGAGGAAGGGGGGCGTGATACGCAGTATTTT.

Only a few counts were recorded for this clonotype. The rearrangement links TRBV29-1 to TRBJ2-1, with TRBD2 matching over 7 bases. The CDR3 is made up of 12 amino acids. Germline CDR1 SQVTM, CDR2 ANQGSEA. The ends lost 5 bases at V and 4 bases at J; junction bases unmatched: 2. The DNA of the CDR3 is TGCAGCGTTCCTAGCGGATACAATGAGCAGTTCTTC. This sequence encodes CSVPSGYNEQFF.

The table lists this clonotype with a few counts. J is TRBJ1-1 and V is TRBV20-1; 7 nucleotides line up with TRBD1. The CDR3 is 14 residues long. Looked up from germline, CDR1 is DFQATT and CDR2 is SNEGSKA (reference sequence). The ends lost 3 bases at V and 1 base at J; junction bases unmatched: 5. DNA of the CDR3: TGCAGTGCTAGTAACGACAGGGAGAACACTGAAGCTTTCTTT. This gives the protein CSASNDRENTEAFF.

This clonotype was recorded many times. The V gene is TRBV4-1, the J gene TRBJ2-1; D unclear. Germline V gene lookup returns CDR1 MGHRA and CDR2 YSYEKL. V was pared by 2 bases and J by 0 bases, with 8 bases between. The CDR3 is 15 residues long. The CDR3 region is CASSQTRNSYNEQFF. CDR3 DNA: TGCGCCAGCAGCCAAACTCGGAACTCCTACAATGAGCAGTTCTTC.

This clonotype was picked up a small number of times. This chain uses TRBV29-1 with TRBJ1-2; D might be TRBD1 (6 bases). This CDR3 has 15 residues. Germline loops: CDR1 SQVTM, CDR2 ANQGSEA. Trimming took 4 bases from V and 6 from J, leaving 21 bases between them. The CDR3 region has the DNA TGCAGCGTTGGCCGAAGACAGGCCGAGGGACATGGCTACACCTTC. It specifies CSVGRRQAEGHGYTF.

Note on this clonotype: This may be a read error, as it is one base from a much larger clone. The J gene is TRBJ1-1, the V gene TRBV20-1; possible D gene TRBD1, 6 bases. The CDR3 is 12 amino acids. V lost 3 bases and J lost 3, with 8 bases in between. Germline V gives CDR1 DFQATT, CDR2 SNEGSKA (reference sequence). CDR3 residues: CSASSGDTEAFF. The CDR3 bases are TGCAGTGCTAGTTCAGGGGACACTGAAGCTTTCTTT.

The sample holds many counts of this clonotype. The chain joins TRBV7-9 to TRBJ1-1, with D possibly being TRBD1 (6 bases). The CDR3 is 16 amino acids. Trimming took 1 base from V and 0 from J, leaving 12 bases between them. Per germline, CDR1 SEHNR and CDR2 FQNEAQ (reference sequence). The CDR3 sequence: CASSLDEGTLNTEAFF. DNA of the CDR3: TGTGCCAGCAGCTTAGATGAAGGGACACTGAACACTGAAGCTTTCTTT.

The chain is built from TRBV3-1 and TRBJ2-7, with D perhaps TRBD1 (5 bases). The CDR3 contains 15 residues. Germline CDR1 reads LGHDT; CDR2 reads YNNKEL (reference sequence). Trimming removed 4 bases at V and 2 bases at J, with 15 bases between. The CDR3: CASSPEDIPAYEQYF. The CDR3 coding sequence is TGTGCCAGCAGCCCAGAGGACATCCCAGCCTACGAGCAGTACTTC.

This clonotype was counted a few times. This chain uses TRBV29-1 with TRBJ1-1; D unclear. This CDR3 contains 10 residues. The germline V and J ends were trimmed by 6 bases and 0 bases, with 2 bases remaining between them. CDR1 SQVTM and CDR2 ANQGSEA come from the germline V gene. This CDR3 is CSVMNTEAFF. In DNA, the CDR3 is TGCAGCGTCATGAACACTGAAGCTTTCTTT.

CDR3 sequence reads: CASSQEGSGNTIYF. The CDR3, as DNA: TGTGCCAGCAGCCAAGAGGGGTCCGGAAACACCATATATTTT. The rearrangement links TRBV4-2 to TRBJ1-3, with D hard to call. V shed 0 bases and J shed 4 bases, with 7 bases lying between them. The germline V gene has CDR1 LGHNA and CDR2 YNFKEQ. The CDR3 totals 14 residues.

The genes are TRBV29-1 and TRBJ2-5, with TRBD1 identical over 10 bases. The CDR3 has 14 amino acids. Germline CDR1 SQVTM, CDR2 ANQGSEA. With 7 bases clipped from V and 4 bases from J, the junction kept 9 bases outside the gene matches. The CDR3 DNA reads as TGCAGCGCCCAGGGACAGGGGTTCGGAGAGACCCAGTACTTC. It encodes CSAQGQGFGETQYF. Variable domain in full (rest from reference TRBV29-1 and TRBJ2-5): SAVISQKPSRDICQRGTSLTIQCQVDSQVTMMFWYRQQPGQSLTLIATANQGSEATYESGFVIDKFPISRPNLTFSTLTVSNMSPEDSSIYLCSAQGQGFGETQYFGPGTRLLVL.

This clonotype occurred many times. DNA for the CDR3: TGTGCCAGCAGCCCGACTAGCGGGGGACCGAACACCGGGGAGCTGTTTTTT. Protein: CASSPTSGGPNTGELFF. This chain joins TRBV11-2 and TRBJ2-2; TRBD2 agrees at 12 bases. Unmatched junction bases numbered 4, after V lost 5 bases and J lost 0 bases. The germline gives CDR1 SGHAT, CDR2 FQNNGV. This CDR3 comprises 17 residues. Complete variable domain (other parts from reference TRBV11-2 and TRBJ2-2): EAGVAQSPRYKIIEKRQSVAFWCNPISGHATLYWYQQILGQGPKLLIQFQNNGVVDDSQLPKDRFSAERLKGVDSTLKIQPAKLEDSAVYLCASSPTSGGPNTGELFFGEGSRLTVL.

The rearrangement links TRBV12-3 or TRBV12-4 to TRBJ2-3; D unclear. The CDR3 length is 15 residues. V lost 8 bases to trimming and J lost 0 bases, with 15 bases between them. CDR3 DNA: TGTGCCAGCGCCCAGGAATGGGGTAGCACAGATACGCAGTATTTT. The encoded protein is CASAQEWGSTDTQYF.